A selection of T cell receptor beta chains follows, all from one sample in a study of cytomegalovirus exposure and HLA in healthy donors. Sequenced by immunoSEQ multiplex PCR; TCRdb stores in-frame clones only, minus some. The table has 150,000 or so clones, around 80% seen once. Specimen: PBMCs. Receptors originate from a woman aged 40 to 50 in good health and CMV-seronegative. Both conserved end residues are part of each CDR3. Fields, in order: J gene, clone size, D gene, V gene, CDR3 DNA, CDR3 protein. The D gene is left open where the match is weak. Expanded clones are given a class, and other clones once, few, many or no size at all.

TRBJ1-1 NA NA TRBV21-1 TGTGCCAGCTGCCGTCACAAGCGCACTGAAGCTTTCTTT CASCRHKRTEAFF
TRBJ1-1 NA TRBD1 TRBV5-1 TGCGCCAGCAGCCCCACCGGGACAGGGTTGAAAGCTTTCTTT CASSPTGTGLKAFF
TRBJ1-2 many TRBD1 TRBV6-5 TGTGCCAGCAGTTTACGCGCTAACAGGGGTTGGGGCTACACCTTC CASSLRANRGWGYTF
TRBJ2-7 NA NA TRBV18 TGTGCCAGCTCACCTACTAAGGGGAAATCCTACGAGCAGTACTTC CASSPTKGKSYEQYF
TRBJ2-1 few TRBD2 TRBV7-6 TGTGCCAGCAGCTTGACTAGCGGGAGGGCCAATGAGCAGTTCTTC CASSLTSGRANEQFF
TRBJ2-7 once NA TRBV28 TGTGCCAGCAGTCTCTTGGGGGGAAATGACTACGAGCAGTACTTC CASSLLGGNDYEQYF
TRBJ2-3 NA TRBD2 TRBV4-1 TGCGCCAGCAGCCAAGGGGGACTAGCGGGATTCTCCCCGGGCACAGATACGCAGTATTTT CASSQGGLAGFSPGTDTQYF
TRBJ2-4 once TRBD1 TRBV29-1 TGCAGCGTTGAGAGGGGGCCCGGCATTCAATACTTC CSVERGPGIQYF
TRBJ1-2 NA TRBD1 TRBV7-9 TGTGCCTGGAATGGCAGGGGGCAAGAAGGCTACACCTTC CAWNGRGQEGYTF
TRBJ1-2 NA NA TRBV28 TGTGCCAGCACCCCGGGATCGAGCGGGACGTCGAACATCGGGTTC CASTPGSSGTSNIGF
TRBJ2-5 once NA TRBV5-1 TGCGCCAGCAGCTTGTTACAGGGCCAAGAGACCCAGTACTTC CASSLLQGQETQYF
TRBJ1-5 NA NA TRBV19 TGTGCCAGTAGTATAGTTACAGGCGATCAGCCCCAGCATTTT CASSIVTGDQPQHF
TRBJ2-5 NA TRBD1 TRBV7-2 TGTGCCAGCAGCTTAGCCCGACAGGGGTTCCAAGAGACCCAGTACTTC CASSLARQGFQETQYF
TRBJ1-2 NA NA TRBV11-1 TGTGCCAGCAGCCAACAGGGCTATGGCTACACCTTC CASSQQGYGYTF
TRBJ2-1 once TRBD2 TRBV13 TGTGCCAGCAGCTTAGGATCCCGACTAGCGGGCTCCTACAATGAGCAGTTCTTC CASSLGSRLAGSYNEQFF
TRBJ2-6 NA TRBD1 TRBV19 TGTGCCAGTACAGGGGGAGACGGGGCCAACGTCCTGACTTTC CASTGGDGANVLTF
TRBJ1-1 NA NA TRBV7-9 TGTGCCAGCAGCCAGGACACTATGGCCACTGAAGCTTTCTTT CASSQDTMATEAFF
TRBJ2-1 NA NA TRBV30 TGTGCCGGGCCCGCCCAGGATTACAATGAGCAGTTCTTC CAGPAQDYNEQFF
TRBJ2-7 NA NA TRBV2 TGTGCCAGCACCCCACTACCTCCTTTTTACGAGCAGTACTTC CASTPLPPFYEQYF
TRBJ1-1 NA NA TRBV5-4 TGTGCCAGCAGCACAGGGTTTGAAGCTTTCTTT CASSTGFEAFF
TRBJ2-2 NA NA TRBV30 TGTGCCTGGAGTGGCTGGACTGGCGCGATCGGGGAGCTGTTTTTT CAWSGWTGAIGELFF
TRBJ1-4 NA TRBD1 TRBV18 TGTGCCAGCTCAGCAGTCCGGACAGGGGGAGAAAAACTGTTTTTT CASSAVRTGGEKLFF
TRBJ1-2 once NA TRBV5-1 TGCGCCAGCAGACCTCCAGGGACTTTCTATGGCTACACCTTC CASRPPGTFYGYTF
TRBJ2-3 few NA TRBV28 TGTGCCAGCAGATCCTACACAGATACGCAGTATTTT CASRSYTDTQYF
TRBJ2-5 NA TRBD2 TRBV5-1 TGCGCCAGCAGCTTGTCTAGCGGATCGCAAGAGACCCAGTACTTC CASSLSSGSQETQYF
TRBJ1-4 NA NA TRBV11-2 TGTGCCAGCAGCTTAGACGGTTTAAATGAAAAACTGTTTTTT CASSLDGLNEKLFF
TRBJ2-3 NA NA TRBV28 TGTGCCAGCAGCACACTACGAGCGCAGTATTTT CASSTLRAQYF
TRBJ1-1 NA NA TRBV5-1 TGCGCCAGCAGCTCTGACTGGAACACTGAAGCTTTCTTT CASSSDWNTEAFF
TRBJ2-5 NA TRBD2 TRBV7-8 TGTGCCAGCACCGTAGCGGGAGAAGAGACCCAGTACTTC CASTVAGEETQYF
TRBJ1-5 NA TRBD1 TRBV18 TGTGCCAGCTCACCCGGGACAGGTACTAATCAGCCCCAGCATTTT CASSPGTGTNQPQHF
TRBJ2-3 NA NA TRBV5-6 TGTGCCAGCAGCTTCATTGGCGGAGGGGGCACAGATACGCAGTATTTT CASSFIGGGGTDTQYF
TRBJ1-2 NA NA TRBV30 TGTGCCTGGACCAAAATGGGGGGGCTTGGCTACACCTTC CAWTKMGGLGYTF
TRBJ2-3 NA TRBD2 TRBV30 TGTGCCTGGGTAAGAGCGGGGAGCACAGATACGCAGTATTTT CAWVRAGSTDTQYF
TRBJ1-5 few TRBD1 TRBV6-1 TGTGCCAGCACGGGACAGATAAATCAGCCCCAGCATTTT CASTGQINQPQHF
TRBJ1-1 few NA TRBV28 TGTGCCAGCAGTTTTAAGGCAGGGAGGTCTGAAGCTTTCTTT CASSFKAGRSEAFF
TRBJ1-1 NA NA TRBV5-6 TGTGCCAGCAGCTTCCCAACATTCATGAACACTGAAGCTTTCTTT CASSFPTFMNTEAFF
TRBJ1-2 NA TRBD1 TRBV19 TGTGCCAGTAGTATGACAGGGCACCCTGGCTACACCTTC CASSMTGHPGYTF
TRBJ2-1 NA TRBD2 TRBV9 TGTGCCAGCAGCGTAGGACTAGCGGGAGATCTAAATGAGCAGTTCTTC CASSVGLAGDLNEQFF
TRBJ1-5 NA TRBD1 TRBV5-6 TGTGCCAGCAGCAGACAGGAGTTCGGGTGGACAGGGGGCAATCAGCCCCAGCATTTT CASSRQEFGWTGGNQPQHF
TRBJ2-5 NA TRBD2 TRBV30 TGTGCTGGAGGAGCGGGAGTTATCCAAGAGACCCAGTACTTC CAGGAGVIQETQYF
TRBJ2-7 NA NA TRBV7-8 TGTGCCAGCAGCTTAGCGCGTATAGGCGGTTTCCCATCTTTGTACTTC CASSLARIGGFPSLYF
TRBJ2-7 NA TRBD2 TRBV5-4 TGTGCCAGCAGCTTGGAGGTAGCGGGAGTTGGCGAGCAGTACTTC CASSLEVAGVGEQYF